The T cell receptor (beta chain) under discussion was sequenced for a study of T cells in Graves' hyperthyroidism and ophthalmopathy. Turning to the study itself: The blood sample was taken at first diagnosis, before treatment began.

The CDR3 runs 14 residues. Germline CDR1 reads LNHDA; CDR2 reads SQIVND (reference sequence). The V gene lost 2 bases and the J gene lost 5 bases, with 12 bases spanning the gap. The source material, RNA transcripts, was used to amplify TCR beta CDR3 regions. The HTBI set primed first-round TCR CDR3 RT-PCR. Using its own MiXCR run on the multiplex PCR reads, TCRdb lists one record per CDR3 protein. The sample carries about 420,000 distinct CDR3 sequences, 15% to 19% recorded once. This chain uses TRBV19 with TRBJ1-2; D is ambiguous. The sequence was obtained from a woman aged 18-30 years with Graves' hyperthyroidism. The sample taken for sequencing was blood. The CDR3 DNA sequence: TGTGCCAGTAGTATACTGGTGCAGAGTTATGGCTACACCTTC. Its protein product is CASSILVQSYGYTF. Filled out from reference TRBV19 and TRBJ1-2, the complete variable domain reads DGGITQSPKYLFRKEGQNVTLSCEQNLNHDAMYWYRQDPGQGLRLIYYSQIVNDFQKGDIAEGYSVSREKKESFPLTVTSAQKNPTAFYLCASSILVQSYGYTFGSGTRLTVV.